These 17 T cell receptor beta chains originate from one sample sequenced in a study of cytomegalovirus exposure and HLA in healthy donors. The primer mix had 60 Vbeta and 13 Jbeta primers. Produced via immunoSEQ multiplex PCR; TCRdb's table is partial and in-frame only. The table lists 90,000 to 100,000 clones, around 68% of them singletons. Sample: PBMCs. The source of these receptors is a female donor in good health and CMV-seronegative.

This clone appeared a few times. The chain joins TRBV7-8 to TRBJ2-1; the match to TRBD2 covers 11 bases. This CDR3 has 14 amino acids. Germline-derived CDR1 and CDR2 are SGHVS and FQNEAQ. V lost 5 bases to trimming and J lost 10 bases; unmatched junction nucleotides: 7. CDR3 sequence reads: CASSLKLAGDEQFF. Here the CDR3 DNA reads TGTGCCAGCAGCCTAAAACTAGCGGGAGACGAGCAGTTCTTC.

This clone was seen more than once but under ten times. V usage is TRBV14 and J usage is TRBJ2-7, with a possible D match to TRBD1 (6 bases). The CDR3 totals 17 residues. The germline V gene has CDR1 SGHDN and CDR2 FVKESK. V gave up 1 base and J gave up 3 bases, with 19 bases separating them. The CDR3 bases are TGTGCCAGCAGCCAAGGCCCCCGGATTGGCAGGGGCTACGAGCAGTACTTC. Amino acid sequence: CASSQGPRIGRGYEQYF.

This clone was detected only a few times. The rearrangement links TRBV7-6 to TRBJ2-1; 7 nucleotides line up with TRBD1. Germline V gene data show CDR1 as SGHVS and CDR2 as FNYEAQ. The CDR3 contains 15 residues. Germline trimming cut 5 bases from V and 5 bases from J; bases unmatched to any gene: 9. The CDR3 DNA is TGTGCCAGCAGCGCACGGGGACAGCTTCACAATGAGCAGTTCTTC. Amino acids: CASSARGQLHNEQFF.

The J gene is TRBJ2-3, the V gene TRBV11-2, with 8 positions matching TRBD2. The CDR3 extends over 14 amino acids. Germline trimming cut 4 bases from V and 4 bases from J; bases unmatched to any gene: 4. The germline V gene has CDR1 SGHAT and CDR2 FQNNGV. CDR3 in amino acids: CASSSSGGADTQYF. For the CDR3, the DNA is TGTGCCAGCAGCTCGTCCGGGGGGGCAGATACGCAGTATTTT.

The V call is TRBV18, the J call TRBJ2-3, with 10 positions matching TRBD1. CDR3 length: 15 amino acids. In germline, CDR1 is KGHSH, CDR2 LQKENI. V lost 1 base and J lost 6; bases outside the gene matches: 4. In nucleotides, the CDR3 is TGTGCCAGCTCACCACGGACAGGGGGTTTCGATACGCAGTATTTT. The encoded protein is CASSPRTGGFDTQYF. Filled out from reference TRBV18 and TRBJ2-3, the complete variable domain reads NAGVMQNPRHLVRRRGQEARLRCSPMKGHSHVYWYRQLPEEGLKFMVYLQKENIIDESGMPKERFSAEFPKEGPSILRIQQVVRGDSAAYFCASSPRTGGFDTQYFGPGTRLTVL.

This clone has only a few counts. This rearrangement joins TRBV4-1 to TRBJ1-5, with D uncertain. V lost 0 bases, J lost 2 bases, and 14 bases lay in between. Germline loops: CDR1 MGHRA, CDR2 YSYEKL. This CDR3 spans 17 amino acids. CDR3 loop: CASSQDIRGVGNQPQHF. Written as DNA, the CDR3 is TGCGCCAGCAGCCAAGATATTCGGGGAGTCGGCAATCAGCCCCAGCATTTT.

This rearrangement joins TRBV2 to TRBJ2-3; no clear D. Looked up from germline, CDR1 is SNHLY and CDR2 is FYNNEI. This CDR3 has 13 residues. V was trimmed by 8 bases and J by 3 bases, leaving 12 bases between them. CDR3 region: CASRGLITDTQYF. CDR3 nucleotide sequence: TGTGCCAGCCGCGGATTAATTACAGATACGCAGTATTTT.

The CDR3 DNA is TGTGCCTGGAGTGGTAAGGGGGCGGCGAAAGAGACCCAGTACTTC. Translated, it gives CAWSGKGAAKETQYF. V and J are TRBV30 and TRBJ2-5; 7 positions agree with TRBD1. Germline CDR1 GTSNPN, CDR2 SVGIG (reference sequence). This CDR3 spans 15 amino acids. Trimming took 1 base from V and 3 from J; bases not matched to a gene: 8.

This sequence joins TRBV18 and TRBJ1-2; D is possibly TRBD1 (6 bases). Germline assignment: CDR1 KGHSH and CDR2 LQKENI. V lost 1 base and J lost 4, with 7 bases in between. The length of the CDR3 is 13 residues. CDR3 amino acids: CASSPQTGYGYTF. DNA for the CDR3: TGTGCCAGCTCACCACAGACAGGCTATGGCTACACCTTC.

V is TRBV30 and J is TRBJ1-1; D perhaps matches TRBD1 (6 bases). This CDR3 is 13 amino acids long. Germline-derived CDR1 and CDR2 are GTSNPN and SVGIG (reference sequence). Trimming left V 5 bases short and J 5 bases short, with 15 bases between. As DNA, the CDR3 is TGTGCCTGGGGCGGGGGCGACGGTACTGAAGCTTTCTTT. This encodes CAWGGGDGTEAFF. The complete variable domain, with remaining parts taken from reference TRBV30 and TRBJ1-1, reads SQTIHQWPATLVQPVGSPLSLECTVEGTSNPNLYWYRQAAGRGLQLLFYSVGIGQISSEVPQNLSASRPQDRQFILSSKKLLLSDSGFYLCAWGGGDGTEAFFGQGTRLTVV.

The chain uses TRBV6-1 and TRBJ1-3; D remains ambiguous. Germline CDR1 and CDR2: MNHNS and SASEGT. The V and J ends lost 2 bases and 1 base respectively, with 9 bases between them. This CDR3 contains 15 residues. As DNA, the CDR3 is TGTGCCAGCAGTGAATCCAAGCATTCTGGAAACACCATATATTTT. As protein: CASSESKHSGNTIYF.

CDR3 bases: TGTGCCAGCAGCCGTGACAGCTATGGCTACACCTTC. This encodes CASSRDSYGYTF. The chain joins TRBV16 to TRBJ1-2, with D possibly being TRBD1 (5 bases). Trimming removed 4 bases from V and 4 bases from J, with 7 bases in between. Per germline, CDR1 KGHSY and CDR2 FQNENV. The CDR3 has 12 residues.

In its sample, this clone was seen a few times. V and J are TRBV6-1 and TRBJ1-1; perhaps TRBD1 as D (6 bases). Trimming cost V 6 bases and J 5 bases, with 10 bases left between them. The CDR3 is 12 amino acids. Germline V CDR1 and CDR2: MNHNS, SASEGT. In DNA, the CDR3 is TGTGCCAGCAGGAAACAGGGAACTGAAGCTTTCTTT. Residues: CASRKQGTEAFF.

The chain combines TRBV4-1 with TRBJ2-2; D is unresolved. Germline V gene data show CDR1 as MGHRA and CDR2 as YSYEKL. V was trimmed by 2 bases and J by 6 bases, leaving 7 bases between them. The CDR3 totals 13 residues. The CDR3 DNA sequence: TGCGCCAGCAGCCAACACAGCTCCGGGGAGCTGTTTTTT. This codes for CASSQHSSGELFF.

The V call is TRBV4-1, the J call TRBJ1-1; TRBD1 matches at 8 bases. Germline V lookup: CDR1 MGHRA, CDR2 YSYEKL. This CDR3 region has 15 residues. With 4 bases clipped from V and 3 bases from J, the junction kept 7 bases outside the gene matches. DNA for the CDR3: TGCGCCAGCAGCCGGTCCAGGGGGCTGGACACTGAAGCTTTCTTT. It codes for CASSRSRGLDTEAFF.

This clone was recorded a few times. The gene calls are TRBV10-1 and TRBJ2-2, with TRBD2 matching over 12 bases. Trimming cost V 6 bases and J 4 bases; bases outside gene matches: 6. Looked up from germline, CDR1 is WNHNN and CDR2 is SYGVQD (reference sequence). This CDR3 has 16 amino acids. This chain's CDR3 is CASSDKGLAGTGELFF. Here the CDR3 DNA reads TGCGCCAGCAGCGATAAGGGACTAGCGGGCACCGGGGAGCTGTTTTTT.

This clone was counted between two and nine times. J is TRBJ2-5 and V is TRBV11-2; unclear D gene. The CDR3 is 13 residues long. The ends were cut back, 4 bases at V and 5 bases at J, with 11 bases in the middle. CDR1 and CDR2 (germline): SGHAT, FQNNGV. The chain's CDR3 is CASSSTFSETQYF. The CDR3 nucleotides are TGTGCCAGCAGCTCTACGTTTTCGGAGACCCAGTACTTC.